One sample yielded the 30 T cell receptor beta chains listed below, sequenced in a study of cytomegalovirus exposure and HLA in healthy donors. PCR amplification relied on 60 Vbeta primers (plus 13 Jbeta primers). Generated by immunoSEQ multiplex PCR, the TCRdb table keeps only in-frame clones and is missing some. The sample holds about 130,000 clones, roughly three quarters seen once. Specimen: PBMCs. The source is a man younger than 45 in good health and CMV-seronegative.

The chain recombines TRBV10-3 with TRBJ2-5; TRBD2 agrees at 9 bases. The CDR3 length is 15 residues. Germline CDR1 and CDR2: ENHRY and SYGVKD. J was trimmed by 5 bases and V by 6 bases; bases with no gene match: 10. The CDR3 nucleotides are TGTGCCATCAGAGCTAGCGGGAACGGTTGGGAGACCCAGTACTTC. Protein sequence: CAIRASGNGWETQYF.

DNA of the CDR3: TGTGCCAGCAGCGGGGCAGGGGAGGGTGAGCAGTACTTC. Its translation is CASSGAGEGEQYF. The V call is TRBV5-6, the J call TRBJ2-7; TRBD2 is a possible D gene (7 bases). Trimming left V 4 bases short and J 7 bases short, with 15 bases between. The CDR3 has 13 residues. Germline loops: CDR1 SGHDT, CDR2 YYEEEE.

The chain recombines TRBV4-1 with TRBJ2-3, with TRBD2 matching 8 bases. The CDR3 loop spans 19 amino acids. The ends lost 5 bases at V and 4 bases at J; junction bases unmatched: 20. Per the germline V gene, CDR1 is MGHRA and CDR2 is YSYEKL. The CDR3 reads CASSSINLGVTGGADTQYF. DNA of the CDR3: TGCGCCAGCAGCTCAATTAACCTAGGAGTAACGGGAGGGGCAGATACGCAGTATTTT.

J is TRBJ1-1 and V is TRBV5-1; D not certain. V lost 2 bases and J 1 base, leaving 9 bases between the germline ends. The CDR3 is 14 residues long. Germline CDR1 SGHRS, CDR2 YFSETQ. Here the CDR3 DNA reads TGCGCCAGCAGCTTTGGGCAGACGAACACTGAAGCTTTCTTT. Protein product: CASSFGQTNTEAFF.

The chain combines TRBV19 with TRBJ2-6, with a possible D match to TRBD1 (5 bases). Trimming pared 1 base from V and 0 bases from J, leaving 10 bases between. Germline CDR1 and CDR2: LNHDA and SQIVND (reference sequence). The CDR3 totals 17 residues. DNA of the CDR3: TGTGCCAGTAGTATAGCACACAGGAACTCTGGGGCCAACGTCCTGACTTTC. Translated: CASSIAHRNSGANVLTF.

In its sample, this clone was seen once. V is TRBV27 and J is TRBJ2-3, with TRBD2 matching 10 bases. The CDR3 has 14 residues. Trimming took 8 bases from V and 3 from J; bases not matched to a gene: 5. Germline lookup yields CDR1 MNHEY and CDR2 SMNVEV (reference sequence). CDR3 protein: CASSSGRVTDTQYF. In DNA, the CDR3 is TGTGCCAGCTCAAGCGGGAGGGTTACAGATACGCAGTATTTT.

This clone was observed a few times. The chain carries TRBV10-3 and TRBJ1-1; 11 bases map to TRBD1. Germline loops: CDR1 ENHRY, CDR2 SYGVKD. This CDR3 has 15 residues. V trimming: 5 bases; J trimming: 4 bases; junction bases outside the gene matches: 6. CDR3 nucleotide sequence: TGTGCCATCAGTACCCCCGGGACAGGGGGCACTGAAGCTTTCTTT. It translates to CAISTPGTGGTEAFF.

The DNA of the CDR3 is TGTGCCAGCGCGCCTAAATCCGGGACACCGACCTACGAGCAGTACTTC. This codes for CASAPKSGTPTYEQYF. The V call is TRBV6-4, the J call TRBJ2-7, with TRBD1 as a possible D gene (6 bases). V lost 8 bases and J 2 bases, leaving 22 bases between the germline ends. CDR1 is MRHNA and CDR2 is SNTAGT in the germline V gene. The CDR3 totals 16 residues.

The CDR3 here is CASSPLSRQGGVNEQFF. In nucleotides, the CDR3 is TGTGCCAGCTCACCACTTAGTCGCCAGGGAGGGGTCAATGAGCAGTTCTTC. V is TRBV18 and J is TRBJ2-1; TRBD2 matches 7 bases. The CDR3 is 17 amino acids. Germline CDR1 reads KGHSH; CDR2 reads LQKENI. The V and J ends lost 1 base and 6 bases, in that order; junction bases with no gene match: 12.

The chain combines TRBV7-8 with TRBJ1-1, with D unresolved. Germline V gene sequence: CDR1 SGHVS, CDR2 FQNEAQ. V shed 0 bases and J shed 4 bases, with 9 bases lying between them. This CDR3 is 14 amino acids long. The CDR3 bases are TGTGCCAGCAGCTTAGCGATGCTCGGCACTGAAGCTTTCTTT. It translates to CASSLAMLGTEAFF.

The chain has TRBV10-2 and TRBJ2-1; 8 bases are a match to TRBD2. Germline CDR1 reads WSHSY; CDR2 reads SAAADI. This CDR3 spans 15 amino acids. The V segment lost 5 bases and the J segment 4 bases; nucleotides outside the gene matches: 7. The CDR3 is CASSSSREVYNEQFF. The CDR3 DNA is TGCGCCAGCAGTTCGTCGCGGGAGGTTTACAATGAGCAGTTCTTC.

V gene TRBV27 combines with J gene TRBJ2-7; TRBD2 matches at 10 bases. CDR1 is MNHEY, CDR2 SMNVEV, per germline (reference sequence). CDR3 length equals 14 residues. V trimming: 6 bases; J trimming: 3 bases; junction bases outside the gene matches: 5. CDR3 nucleotide sequence: TGTGCCAGCAGCGGACTAGCGGATGGCTACGAGCAGTACTTC. This codes for CASSGLADGYEQYF.

This clone was picked up a small number of times. V is TRBV5-1 and J is TRBJ2-2; D is possibly TRBD1 (6 bases). Trimming removed 3 bases at V and 4 bases at J, with 13 bases between. CDR3 length: 15 amino acids. Germline lookup yields CDR1 SGHRS and CDR2 YFSETQ. CDR3 region: CASSWGQGVTGELFF. Here the CDR3 DNA reads TGCGCCAGCAGCTGGGGACAAGGAGTCACCGGGGAGCTGTTTTTT. Complete variable domain (other parts from reference TRBV5-1 and TRBJ2-2): KAGVTQTPRYLIKTRGQQVTLSCSPISGHRSVSWYQQTPGQGLQFLFEYFSETQRNKGNFPGRFSGRQFSNSRSEMNVSTLELGDSALYLCASSWGQGVTGELFFGEGSRLTVL.

This clone was seen a handful of times. This chain uses TRBV30 with TRBJ2-3, with D possibly being TRBD1 (6 bases). Germline loops: CDR1 GTSNPN, CDR2 SVGIG (reference sequence). Trimming pared 0 bases from V and 2 bases from J, leaving 18 bases between. The CDR3 is made up of 17 amino acids. The CDR3 loop reads CAWSVRAIGDITDTQYF. The CDR3 DNA reads as TGTGCCTGGAGTGTACGAGCGATAGGGGACATCACAGATACGCAGTATTTT.

For the CDR3, the DNA is TGTGCCAGCAGTTATGGCCCGGGGGATGGCTACACCTTC. It is translated as CASSYGPGDGYTF. The chain is built from TRBV6-5 and TRBJ1-2; TRBD1 is a possible D gene (5 bases). V was pared by 3 bases and J by 6 bases, with 11 bases between. Germline CDR1 reads MNHEY; CDR2 reads SVGAGI. This CDR3 has 13 amino acids.

The V gene is TRBV29-1, the J gene TRBJ2-3; D uncertain. Germline V gene data show CDR1 as SQVTM and CDR2 as ANQGSEA. The CDR3 has 13 amino acids. V shed 1 base and J shed 1 base, with 6 bases lying between them. This CDR3 is CSVEGSGTDTQYF. The CDR3 DNA follows: TGCAGCGTTGAAGGTTCCGGCACAGATACGCAGTATTTT.

The chain joins TRBV2 to TRBJ2-7, with D perhaps matching TRBD1 (6 bases). This CDR3 has 14 amino acids. Germline CDR1 reads SNHLY; CDR2 reads FYNNEI. Trimming took off 4 bases at V and 2 bases at J, with 12 bases between the two ends. CDR3 DNA: TGTGCCAGCAGTGTCGGCGGACAGCCCTACGAGCAGTACTTC. Its translation: CASSVGGQPYEQYF. Combining the CDR3 with reference TRBV2 and TRBJ2-7 gives the whole variable domain EPEVTQTPSHQVTQMGQEVILRCVPISNHLYFYWYRQILGQKVEFLVSFYNNEISEKSEIFDDQFSVERPDGSNFTLKIRSTKLEDSAMYFCASSVGGQPYEQYFGPGTRLTVT.

This clone was observed a handful of times. At the DNA level, this CDR3 is encoded by other sequences in the same sample as well. The CDR3 DNA is TGTGCCAGCAGCCTTCAGGGGGTGAACACTGAAGCTTTCTTT. This sequence encodes CASSLQGVNTEAFF. The chain joins TRBV27 to TRBJ1-1, with TRBD1 identical over 7 bases. With V trimmed by 6 bases and J by 0 bases, 4 bases remained unmatched. This CDR3 comprises 14 residues. CDR1 is MNHEY and CDR2 is SMNVEV in the germline V gene (reference sequence).

This chain's CDR3 is CASILDSTGHTIYF. DNA of the CDR3: TGTGCCAGCATCCTGGATTCGACAGGGCACACCATATATTTT. The chain carries TRBV6-6 and TRBJ1-3, with 7 bases aligning to TRBD1. CDR1 and CDR2 (germline): MNHNY, SVGAGI (reference sequence). The CDR3 extends over 14 amino acids. V lost 7 bases and J lost 8; bases outside the gene matches: 11.

The chain combines TRBV2 with TRBJ2-5; tentatively, D is TRBD1 (5 bases). Germline CDR1 reads SNHLY; CDR2 reads FYNNEI. The CDR3 contains 14 residues. The V gene lost 5 bases and the J gene lost 1 base, with 11 bases spanning the gap. CDR3 DNA sequence: TGTGCCAGCAGTCCCAAGACAGTCCAAGAGACCCAGTACTTC. Amino acids: CASSPKTVQETQYF. Variable domain in full (rest from reference TRBV2 and TRBJ2-5): EPEVTQTPSHQVTQMGQEVILRCVPISNHLYFYWYRQILGQKVEFLVSFYNNEISEKSEIFDDQFSVERPDGSNFTLKIRSTKLEDSAMYFCASSPKTVQETQYFGPGTRLLVL.

This clone appeared a few times. This chain uses TRBV27 with TRBJ1-2; D not certain. From germline, CDR1 is MNHEY and CDR2 SMNVEV (reference sequence). Trimming cost V 6 bases and J 8 bases, with 16 bases left between them. The CDR3 consists of 13 residues. The CDR3 loop is CASRLTPLGGYTF. The CDR3, as DNA: TGTGCCAGCAGGCTCACCCCGCTAGGCGGCTACACCTTC.

This clone has a handful of counts. The V gene is TRBV4-2, the J gene TRBJ2-5; TRBD2 is a possible D gene (5 bases). The CDR3 runs 15 residues. V lost 3 bases and J lost 5, with 16 bases in between. Germline loops: CDR1 LGHNA, CDR2 YNFKEQ. In DNA, the CDR3 is TGTGCCAGCAGCCAGGCCGGGTCCCCGGGGGAGACCCAGTACTTC. This codes for CASSQAGSPGETQYF.

This clone was seen once. The chain joins TRBV5-1 to TRBJ2-1; a weak D match, TRBD2 (6 bases). Germline V gene sequence: CDR1 SGHRS, CDR2 YFSETQ. This CDR3 contains 15 residues. The V end lost 4 bases, the J end lost 7 bases, and 18 bases lay between the germline ends. The CDR3, as DNA: TGCGCCAGCAGCGCTATAGGAGGGAGTGGAAATGAGCAGTTCTTC. Protein: CASSAIGGSGNEQFF. Full variable domain (rest looked up from reference TRBV5-1 and TRBJ2-1): KAGVTQTPRYLIKTRGQQVTLSCSPISGHRSVSWYQQTPGQGLQFLFEYFSETQRNKGNFPGRFSGRQFSNSRSEMNVSTLELGDSALYLCASSAIGGSGNEQFFGPGTRLTVL.

The chain links TRBV7-9 to TRBJ1-1; no firm D call. Germline V CDR1 and CDR2: SEHNR, FQNEAQ (reference sequence). V lost 1 base, J lost 1 base, and 4 bases lay in between. The CDR3 loop spans 13 amino acids. This chain's CDR3 is CASSLGQNTEAFF. CDR3 DNA sequence: TGTGCCAGCAGCTTAGGGCAGAACACTGAAGCTTTCTTT.

The chain carries TRBV10-2 and TRBJ1-5; D perhaps matches TRBD1 (5 bases). The CDR3 covers 14 residues. Germline loops: CDR1 WSHSY, CDR2 SAAADI. V was cut by 8 bases and J by 3 bases, with 14 bases left in between. CDR3 amino acids: CASGRGDDNQPQHF. CDR3 in DNA: TGCGCCAGCGGACGGGGGGATGACAATCAGCCCCAGCATTTT.

The gene calls are TRBV5-1 and TRBJ2-3; D unclear. In germline, CDR1 is SGHRS, CDR2 YFSETQ. This CDR3 region has 14 residues. V lost 0 bases, J lost 2 bases, and 7 bases lay in between. CDR3 nucleotide sequence: TGCGCCAGCAGCTTGGGAGGTTACACAGATACGCAGTATTTT. Amino acid sequence: CASSLGGYTDTQYF.

The V call is TRBV5-1, the J call TRBJ2-1; 11 bases are a match to TRBD2. Germline V lookup: CDR1 SGHRS, CDR2 YFSETQ. This CDR3 region has 20 residues. V trimming: 2 bases; J trimming: 1 base; junction bases outside the gene matches: 14. CDR3 loop: CASSFSGGWLAGGSYNEQFF. The CDR3 nucleotides are TGCGCCAGCAGCTTTTCTGGTGGGTGGCTAGCGGGGGGTTCCTACAATGAGCAGTTCTTC.

CDR3 protein: CASSSQPGTGGYEQYF. CDR3 DNA sequence: TGCGCCAGCAGCTCTCAGCCCGGGACAGGGGGCTACGAGCAGTACTTC. The chain recombines TRBV5-1 with TRBJ2-7; 11 bases line up with TRBD1. With V trimmed by 3 bases and J by 3 bases, 8 bases remained unmatched. CDR1 SGHRS and CDR2 YFSETQ come from the germline V gene. The CDR3 consists of 16 residues.

This clone was found a few times. Sequence at one end of the junction differs from germline and may be a read error. This chain's CDR3 is CASSLGSSGSQTQYF. In nucleotides, the CDR3 is TGTGCTAGCAGCTTAGGGTCTAGCGGGAGCCAGACCCAGTACTTC. The chain couples TRBV7-7 to TRBJ2-5; TRBD2 matches 10 bases. The CDR3 has 15 residues. CDR1 and CDR2 from the germline V gene are SSHAT and FNYEAQ (reference sequence).

The sample holds a few counts of this clone. The gene calls are TRBV6-5 and TRBJ2-3; 11 positions match TRBD1. Germline CDR1 reads MNHEY; CDR2 reads SVGAGI. Trimming at V came to 8 bases and at J to 3 bases, leaving 7 bases not matched to a gene. The CDR3 extends over 15 amino acids. The CDR3: CASGAGTGGTDTQYF. The CDR3 coding sequence is TGTGCCAGCGGGGCCGGGACAGGGGGGACAGATACGCAGTATTTT.